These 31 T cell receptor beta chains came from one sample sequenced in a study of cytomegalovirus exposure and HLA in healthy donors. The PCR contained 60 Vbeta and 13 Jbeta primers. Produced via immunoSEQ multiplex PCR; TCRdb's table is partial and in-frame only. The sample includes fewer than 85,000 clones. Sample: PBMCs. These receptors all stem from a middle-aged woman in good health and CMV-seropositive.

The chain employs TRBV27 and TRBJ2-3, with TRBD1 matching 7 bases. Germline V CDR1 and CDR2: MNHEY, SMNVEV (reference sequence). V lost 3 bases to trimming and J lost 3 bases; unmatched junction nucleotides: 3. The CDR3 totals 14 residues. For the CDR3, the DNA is TGTGCCAGCAGTTTTACAGGGGCGACAGATACGCAGTATTTT. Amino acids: CASSFTGATDTQYF.

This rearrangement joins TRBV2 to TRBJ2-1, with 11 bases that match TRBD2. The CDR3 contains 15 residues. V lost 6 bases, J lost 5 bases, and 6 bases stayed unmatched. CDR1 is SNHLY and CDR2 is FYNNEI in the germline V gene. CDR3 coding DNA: TGTGCCAGCAGGAGACTAGCGGGACGGCACAATGAGCAGTTCTTC. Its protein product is CASRRLAGRHNEQFF.

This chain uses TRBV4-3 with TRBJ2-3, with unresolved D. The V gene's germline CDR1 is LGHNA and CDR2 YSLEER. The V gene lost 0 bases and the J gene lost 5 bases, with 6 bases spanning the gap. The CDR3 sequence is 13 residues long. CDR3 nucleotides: TGCGCCAGCAGCCAAGAAAAGCGAGATACGCAGTATTTT. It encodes CASSQEKRDTQYF.

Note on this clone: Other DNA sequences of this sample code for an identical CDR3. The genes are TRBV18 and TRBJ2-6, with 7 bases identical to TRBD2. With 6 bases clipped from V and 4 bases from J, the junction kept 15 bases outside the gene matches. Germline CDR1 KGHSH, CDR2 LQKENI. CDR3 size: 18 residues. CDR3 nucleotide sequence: TGTGCCAGCTCCCCCCCGACTAGCCGGGCATCAGGGGCCAACGTCCTGACTTTC. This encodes CASSPPTSRASGANVLTF.

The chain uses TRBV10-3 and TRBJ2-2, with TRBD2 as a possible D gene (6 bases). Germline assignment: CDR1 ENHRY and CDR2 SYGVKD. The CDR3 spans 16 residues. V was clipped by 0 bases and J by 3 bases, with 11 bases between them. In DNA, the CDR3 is TGTGCCATCAGTGAGTCGGGGCGCGGGGACACCGGGGAGCTGTTTTTT. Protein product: CAISESGRGDTGELFF.

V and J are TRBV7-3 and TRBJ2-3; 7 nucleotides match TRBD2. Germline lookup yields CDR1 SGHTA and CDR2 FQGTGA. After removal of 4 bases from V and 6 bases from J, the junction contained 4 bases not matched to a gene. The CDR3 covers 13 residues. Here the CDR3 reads CASSSGGSDTQYF. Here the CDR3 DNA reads TGTGCCAGCAGCTCGGGAGGATCGGATACGCAGTATTTT.

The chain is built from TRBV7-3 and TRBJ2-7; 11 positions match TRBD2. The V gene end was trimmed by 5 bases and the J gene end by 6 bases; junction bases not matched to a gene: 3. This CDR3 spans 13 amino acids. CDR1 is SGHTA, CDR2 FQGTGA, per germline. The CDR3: CASSPLAGGEQYF. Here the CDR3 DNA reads TGTGCCAGCAGCCCCCTAGCGGGAGGCGAGCAGTACTTC.

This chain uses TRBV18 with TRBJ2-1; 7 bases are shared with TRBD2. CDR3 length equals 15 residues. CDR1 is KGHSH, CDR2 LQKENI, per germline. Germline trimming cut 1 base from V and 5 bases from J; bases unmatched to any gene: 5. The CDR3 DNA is TGTGCCAGCTCACCACGGGCTAGCGGCAACAATGAGCAGTTCTTC. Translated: CASSPRASGNNEQFF. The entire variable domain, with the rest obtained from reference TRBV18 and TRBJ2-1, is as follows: NAGVMQNPRHLVRRRGQEARLRCSPMKGHSHVYWYRQLPEEGLKFMVYLQKENIIDESGMPKERFSAEFPKEGPSILRIQQVVRGDSAAYFCASSPRASGNNEQFFGPGTRLTVL.

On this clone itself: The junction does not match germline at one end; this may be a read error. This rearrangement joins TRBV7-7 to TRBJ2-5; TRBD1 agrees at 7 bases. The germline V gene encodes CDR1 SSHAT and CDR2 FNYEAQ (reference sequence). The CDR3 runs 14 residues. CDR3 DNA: TGTGCTAGCAGCTCGACAGGGAGTGGAGAGACCCAGTACTTC. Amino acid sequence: CASSSTGSGETQYF.

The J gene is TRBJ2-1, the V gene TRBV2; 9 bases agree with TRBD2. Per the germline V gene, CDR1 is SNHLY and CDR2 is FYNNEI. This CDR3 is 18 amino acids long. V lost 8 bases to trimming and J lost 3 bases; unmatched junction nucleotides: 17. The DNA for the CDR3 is TGTGCCAGCCAGGCCCCAACTCTTAGCGGGGGCATCTACAATGAGCAGTTCTTC. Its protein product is CASQAPTLSGGIYNEQFF.

The CDR3 loop reads CASSLENRGEETQYF. The CDR3 region has the DNA TGTGCCAGCAGCTTAGAAAACAGGGGGGAGGAGACCCAGTACTTC. The genes are TRBV7-2 and TRBJ2-5; 8 bases map to TRBD1. J gave up 5 bases and V 1 base, and 6 bases lay outside the gene matches. CDR1 SGHTA and CDR2 FQGNSA come from the germline V gene. The CDR3 runs 15 residues.

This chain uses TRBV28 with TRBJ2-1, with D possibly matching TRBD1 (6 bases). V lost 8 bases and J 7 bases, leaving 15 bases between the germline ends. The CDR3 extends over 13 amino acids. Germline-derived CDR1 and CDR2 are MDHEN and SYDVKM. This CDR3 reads CASLNRVRNEQFF. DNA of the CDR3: TGTGCCAGCTTGAACAGGGTTAGGAATGAGCAGTTCTTC.

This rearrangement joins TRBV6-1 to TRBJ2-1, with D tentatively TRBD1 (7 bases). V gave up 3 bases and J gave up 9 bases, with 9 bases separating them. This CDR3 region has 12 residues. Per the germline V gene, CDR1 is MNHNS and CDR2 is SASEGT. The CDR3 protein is CASSDQGGEQFF. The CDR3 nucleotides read TGTGCCAGCAGTGACCAGGGGGGTGAGCAGTTCTTC.

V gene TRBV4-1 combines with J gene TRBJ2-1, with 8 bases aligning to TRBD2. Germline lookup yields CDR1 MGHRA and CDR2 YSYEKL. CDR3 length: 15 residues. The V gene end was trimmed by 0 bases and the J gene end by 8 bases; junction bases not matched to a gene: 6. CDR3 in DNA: TGCGCCAGCAGCCAAGACCGGGAGGGCCGGGATGAGCAGTTCTTC. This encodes CASSQDREGRDEQFF.

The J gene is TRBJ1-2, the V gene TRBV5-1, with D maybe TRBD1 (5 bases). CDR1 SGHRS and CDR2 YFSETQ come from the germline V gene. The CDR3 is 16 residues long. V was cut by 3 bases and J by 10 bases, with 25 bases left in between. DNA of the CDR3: TGCGCCAGCAGCTCCGCCATTTGGGGAGGGGTAAGGCTCTACACCTTC. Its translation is CASSSAIWGGVRLYTF. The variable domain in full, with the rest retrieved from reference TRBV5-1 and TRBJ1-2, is KAGVTQTPRYLIKTRGQQVTLSCSPISGHRSVSWYQQTPGQGLQFLFEYFSETQRNKGNFPGRFSGRQFSNSRSEMNVSTLELGDSALYLCASSSAIWGGVRLYTFGSGTRLTVV.

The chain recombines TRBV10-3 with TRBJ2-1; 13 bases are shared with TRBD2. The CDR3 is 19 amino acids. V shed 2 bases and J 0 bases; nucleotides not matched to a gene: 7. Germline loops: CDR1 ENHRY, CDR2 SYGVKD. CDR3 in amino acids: CAISEVGLAGVSSYNEQFF. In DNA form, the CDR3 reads TGTGCCATCAGTGAGGTTGGACTAGCGGGAGTGAGCTCCTACAATGAGCAGTTCTTC.

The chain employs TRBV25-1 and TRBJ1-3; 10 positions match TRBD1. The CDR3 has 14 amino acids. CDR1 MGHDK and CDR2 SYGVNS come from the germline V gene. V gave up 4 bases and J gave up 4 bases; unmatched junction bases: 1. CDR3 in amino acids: CASSGTGGGNTIYF. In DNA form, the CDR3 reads TGTGCCAGCAGTGGGACAGGGGGAGGAAACACCATATATTTT.

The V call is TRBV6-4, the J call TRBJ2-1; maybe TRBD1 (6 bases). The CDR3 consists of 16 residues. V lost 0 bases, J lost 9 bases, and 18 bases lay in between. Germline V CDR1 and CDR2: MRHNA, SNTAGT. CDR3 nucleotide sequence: TGTGCCAGCAGTGACTCCTCGGACAGTGTAGCGAGTGAGCAGTTCTTC. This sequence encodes CASSDSSDSVASEQFF.

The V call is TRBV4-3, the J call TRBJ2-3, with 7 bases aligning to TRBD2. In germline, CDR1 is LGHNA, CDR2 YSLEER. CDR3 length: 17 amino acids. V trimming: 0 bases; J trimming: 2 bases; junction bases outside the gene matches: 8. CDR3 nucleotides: TGCGCCAGCAGCCAAGATCACACGCGGGGGAACACAGATACGCAGTATTTT. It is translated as CASSQDHTRGNTDTQYF.

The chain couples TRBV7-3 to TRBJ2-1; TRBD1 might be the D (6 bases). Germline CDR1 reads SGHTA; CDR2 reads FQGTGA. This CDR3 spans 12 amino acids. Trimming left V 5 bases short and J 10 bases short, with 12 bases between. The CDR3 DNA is TGTGCCAGCAGCGTAGCGCAGGGGGAGCAGTTCTTC. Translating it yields CASSVAQGEQFF.

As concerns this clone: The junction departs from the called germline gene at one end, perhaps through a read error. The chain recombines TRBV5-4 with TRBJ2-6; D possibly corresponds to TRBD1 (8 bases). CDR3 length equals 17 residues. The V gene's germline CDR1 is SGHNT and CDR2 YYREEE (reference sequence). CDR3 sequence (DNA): TGTGCCAGCAGGTCAGGACAGGGCGGGAGAGGGGTCAACGTCCTGACTTTC. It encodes CASRSGQGGRGVNVLTF.

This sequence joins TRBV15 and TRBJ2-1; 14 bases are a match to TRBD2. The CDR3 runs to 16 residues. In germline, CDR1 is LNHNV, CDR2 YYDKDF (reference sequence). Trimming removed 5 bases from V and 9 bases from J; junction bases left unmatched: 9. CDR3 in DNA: TGTGCCACCAGCGCTCGACTAGCGGGAGGGCGGGGTGAGCAGTTCTTC. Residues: CATSARLAGGRGEQFF.

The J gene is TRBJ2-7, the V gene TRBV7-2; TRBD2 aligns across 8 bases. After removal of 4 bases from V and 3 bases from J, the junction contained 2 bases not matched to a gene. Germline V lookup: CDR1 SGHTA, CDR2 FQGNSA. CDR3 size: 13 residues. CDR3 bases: TGTGCCAGCAGCTATGGGACTAGCTACGAGCAGTACTTC. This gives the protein CASSYGTSYEQYF.

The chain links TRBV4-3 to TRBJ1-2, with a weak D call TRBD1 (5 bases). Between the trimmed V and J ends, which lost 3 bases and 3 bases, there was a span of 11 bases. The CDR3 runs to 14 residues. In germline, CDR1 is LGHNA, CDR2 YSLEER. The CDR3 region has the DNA TGCGCCAGCAGCCAGCCGGGGGGGGACTATGGCTACACCTTC. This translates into CASSQPGGDYGYTF.

The CDR3 loop is CASSGIGTADRWYGYTF. In nucleotides, the CDR3 is TGTGCCAGCAGCGGGATCGGGACAGCAGATCGATGGTATGGCTACACCTTC. The chain employs TRBV5-6 and TRBJ1-2; 7 positions match TRBD1. The V segment lost 4 bases and the J segment 5 bases; nucleotides outside the gene matches: 17. This CDR3 spans 17 amino acids. Per germline, CDR1 SGHDT and CDR2 YYEEEE.

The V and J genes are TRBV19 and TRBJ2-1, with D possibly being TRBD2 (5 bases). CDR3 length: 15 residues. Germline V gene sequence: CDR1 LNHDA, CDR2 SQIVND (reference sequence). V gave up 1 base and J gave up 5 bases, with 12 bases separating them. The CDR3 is CASSIVAQLHNEQFF. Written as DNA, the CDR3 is TGTGCCAGTAGTATAGTAGCGCAACTTCACAATGAGCAGTTCTTC.

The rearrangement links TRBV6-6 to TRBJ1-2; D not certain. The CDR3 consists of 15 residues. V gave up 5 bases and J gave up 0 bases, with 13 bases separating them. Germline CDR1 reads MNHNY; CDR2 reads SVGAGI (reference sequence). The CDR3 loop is CASSPTPGSNYGYTF. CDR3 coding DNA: TGTGCCAGCAGTCCGACACCAGGCTCTAACTATGGCTACACCTTC.

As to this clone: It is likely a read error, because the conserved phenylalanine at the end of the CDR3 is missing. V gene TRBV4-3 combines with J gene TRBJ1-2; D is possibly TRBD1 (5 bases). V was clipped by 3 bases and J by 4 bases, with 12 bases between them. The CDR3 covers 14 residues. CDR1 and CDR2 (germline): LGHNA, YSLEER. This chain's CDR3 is CASSHDRQIYGYTL. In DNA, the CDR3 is TGCGCCAGCAGCCACGACCGACAGATCTATGGCTACACCCTC.

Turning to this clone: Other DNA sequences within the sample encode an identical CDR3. The CDR3 bases are TGTGCCAGCAGCACAGGCCCGAACACTGAAGCTTTCTTT. It specifies CASSTGPNTEAFF. The rearrangement uses TRBV7-9 and TRBJ1-1; TRBD1 might be the D (5 bases). There are 13 residues in the CDR3. Germline loops: CDR1 SEHNR, CDR2 FQNEAQ (reference sequence). The V end was cut by 5 bases, the J end by 1 base, with 8 bases between. Drawing the rest from reference TRBV7-9 and TRBJ1-1, the complete variable domain is DTGVSQNPRHKITKRGQNVTFRCDPISEHNRLYWYRQTLGQGPEFLTYFQNEAQLEKSRLLSDRFSAERPKGSFSTLEIQRTEQGDSAMYLCASSTGPNTEAFFGQGTRLTVV.

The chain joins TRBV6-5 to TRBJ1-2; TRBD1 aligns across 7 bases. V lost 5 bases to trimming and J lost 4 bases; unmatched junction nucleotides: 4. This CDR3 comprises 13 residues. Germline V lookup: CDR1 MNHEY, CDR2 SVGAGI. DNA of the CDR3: TGTGCCAGCAGTCGGACAGGATTCTATGGCTACACCTTC. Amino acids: CASSRTGFYGYTF.

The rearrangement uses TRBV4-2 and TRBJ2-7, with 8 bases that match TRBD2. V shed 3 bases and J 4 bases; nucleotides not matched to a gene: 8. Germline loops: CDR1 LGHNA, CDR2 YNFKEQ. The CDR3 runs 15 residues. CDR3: CASSQNRGGSYEQYF. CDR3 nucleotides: TGTGCCAGCAGCCAGAATCGGGGGGGCTCATACGAGCAGTACTTC.